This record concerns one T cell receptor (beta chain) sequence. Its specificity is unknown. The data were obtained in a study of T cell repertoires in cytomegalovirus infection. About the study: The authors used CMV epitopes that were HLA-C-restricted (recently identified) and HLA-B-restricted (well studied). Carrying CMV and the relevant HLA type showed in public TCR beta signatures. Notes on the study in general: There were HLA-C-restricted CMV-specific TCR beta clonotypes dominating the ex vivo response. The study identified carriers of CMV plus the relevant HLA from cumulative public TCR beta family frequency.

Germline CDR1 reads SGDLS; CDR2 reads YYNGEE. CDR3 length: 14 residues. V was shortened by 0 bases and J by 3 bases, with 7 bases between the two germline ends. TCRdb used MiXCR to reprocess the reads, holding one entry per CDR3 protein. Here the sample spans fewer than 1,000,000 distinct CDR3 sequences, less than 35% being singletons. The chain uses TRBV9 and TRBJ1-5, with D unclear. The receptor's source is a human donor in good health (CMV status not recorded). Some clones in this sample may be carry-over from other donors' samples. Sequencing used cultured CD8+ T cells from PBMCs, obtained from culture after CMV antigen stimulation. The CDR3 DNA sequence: TGTGCCAGCAGCGTAGGGCGAAACAATCAGCCCCAGCATTTT. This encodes CASSVGRNNQPQHF.